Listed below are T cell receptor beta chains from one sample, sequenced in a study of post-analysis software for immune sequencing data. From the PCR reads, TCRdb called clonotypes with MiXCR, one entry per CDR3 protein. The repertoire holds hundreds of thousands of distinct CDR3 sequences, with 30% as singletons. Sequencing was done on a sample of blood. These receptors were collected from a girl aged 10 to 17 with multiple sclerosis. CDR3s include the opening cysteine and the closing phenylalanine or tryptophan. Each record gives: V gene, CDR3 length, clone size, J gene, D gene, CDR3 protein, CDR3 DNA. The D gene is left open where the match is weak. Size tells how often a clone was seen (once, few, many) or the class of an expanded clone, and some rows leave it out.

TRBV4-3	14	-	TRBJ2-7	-	CASSQVTGSCEQYF	TGCGCCAGCAGCCAAGTTACCGGCTCCTGCGAGCAGTACTTC
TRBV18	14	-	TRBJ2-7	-	CASSPPVGAYEQYF	TGTGCCAGCTCACCACCAGTGGGAGCCTACGAGCAGTACTTC
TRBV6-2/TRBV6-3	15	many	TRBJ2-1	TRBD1	CASSPTGGTYNEQFF	TGTGCCAGCAGTCCGACAGGGGGAACCTACAATGAGCAGTTCTTC
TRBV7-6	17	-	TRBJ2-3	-	CASSLSGGRERPDTQYF	TGTGCCAGCAGCTTATCTGGGGGGCGGGAGAGGCCAGATACGCAGTATTTT
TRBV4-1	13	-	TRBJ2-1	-	CASSQARHNEQFF	TGCGCCAGCAGCCAAGCTCGACACAATGAGCAGTTCTTC
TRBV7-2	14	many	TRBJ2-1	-	CASSFWGAIDEQFF	TGTGCCAGCAGCTTCTGGGGGGCCATCGATGAGCAGTTCTTC
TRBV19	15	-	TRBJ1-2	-	CASSIDPTANYGYTF	TGTGCCAGTAGTATCGACCCGACAGCTAACTATGGCTACACCTTC
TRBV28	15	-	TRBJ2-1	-	CASSLMWGQDNEQFF	TGTGCCAGCAGTCTGATGTGGGGGCAGGACAATGAGCAGTTCTTC
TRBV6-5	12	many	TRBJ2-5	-	CASRQGPGEQYF	TGTGCCAGCAGACAGGGCCCAGGAGAGCAGTACTTC
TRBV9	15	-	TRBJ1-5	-	CASSAGDRPGQPQHF	TGTGCCAGCAGCGCTGGGGACCGCCCCGGCCAGCCCCAGCATTTT
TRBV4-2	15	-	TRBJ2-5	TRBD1	CASSRDDRVRETQYF	TGTGCCAGCAGCCGGGATGACAGGGTGAGGGAGACCCAGTACTTC
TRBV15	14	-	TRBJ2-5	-	CATSRLYEGETQYF	TGTGCCACCAGCCGCCTCTACGAGGGAGAGACCCAGTACTTC
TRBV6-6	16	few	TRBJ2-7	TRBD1	CASSAFTGTGGYEQYF	TGTGCCAGCAGCGCTTTTACCGGGACAGGGGGTTACGAGCAGTACTTC
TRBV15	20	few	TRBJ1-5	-	CATSRGYRGTVVWGNQPQHF	TGTGCCACCAGCAGAGGGTACCGGGGCACCGTAGTATGGGGCAATCAGCCCCAGCATTTT
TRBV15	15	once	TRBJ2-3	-	CATSRDVGGSDTQYF	TGTGCCACCAGCAGAGACGTGGGGGGCTCAGATACGCAGTATTTT
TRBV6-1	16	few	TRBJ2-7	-	CASSGRILAQNYEQYF	TGTGCCAGCAGTGGGCGGATTCTAGCGCAAAATTACGAGCAGTACTTC
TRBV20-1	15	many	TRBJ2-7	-	CSAQTPRSLSYEQYF	TGCAGTGCCCAAACCCCCAGGTCTCTCTCCTACGAGCAGTACTTC
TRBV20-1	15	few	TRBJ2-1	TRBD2	CSARPSGRDNNEQFF	TGCAGTGCTAGACCTAGCGGGAGGGACAACAATGAGCAGTTCTTC
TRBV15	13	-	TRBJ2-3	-	CATSRDLSDTQYF	TGTGCCACCAGCAGAGATCTTTCAGATACGCAGTATTTT
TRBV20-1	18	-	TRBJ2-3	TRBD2	CSARDRTSGGGRSDTQYF	TGCAGTGCTAGAGATAGGACCAGCGGGGGAGGTCGGTCAGATACGCAGTATTTT
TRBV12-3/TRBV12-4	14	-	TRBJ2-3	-	CASSPRQRADTQYF	TGTGCCAGCAGTCCCAGACAGCGCGCAGATACGCAGTATTTT
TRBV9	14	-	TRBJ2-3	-	CASSVVAVGDTQYF	TGTGCCAGCAGCGTAGTTGCCGTAGGAGATACGCAGTATTTT
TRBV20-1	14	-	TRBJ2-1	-	CSAWGRRSYNEQFF	TGCAGTGCTTGGGGACGTCGGTCCTACAATGAGCAGTTCTTC
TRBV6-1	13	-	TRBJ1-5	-	CASSRSGTQPQHF	TGTGCCAGCAGTAGGTCAGGGACTCAGCCCCAGCATTTT
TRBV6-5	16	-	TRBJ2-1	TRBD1	CASSSDPGQTYNEQFF	TGTGCCAGCAGTTCAGACCCGGGACAGACCTACAATGAGCAGTTCTTC
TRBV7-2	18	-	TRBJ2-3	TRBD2	CASSLAPGLADITDTQYF	TGTGCCAGCAGCTTAGCTCCTGGACTAGCGGACATCACAGATACGCAGTATTTT
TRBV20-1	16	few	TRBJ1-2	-	CSARDGQPQRHYGYTF	TGCAGTGCTAGAGACGGACAGCCTCAAAGACACTATGGCTACACCTTC
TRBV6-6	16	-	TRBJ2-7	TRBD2	CASSYGPGGGYNEQYF	TGTGCCAGCAGTTACGGTCCGGGGGGGGGCTACAATGAGCAGTACTTC
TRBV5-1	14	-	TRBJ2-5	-	CASSLGRNQATQYF	TGCGCCAGCAGCTTGGGACGGAACCAAGCGACCCAGTACTTC
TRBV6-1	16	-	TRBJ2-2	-	CASRLGPDSPTGELFF	TGTGCCAGCAGACTTGGTCCGGACAGCCCCACCGGGGAGCTGTTTTTT
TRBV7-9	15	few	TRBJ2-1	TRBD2	CASSLGTSGRHEQFF	TGTGCCAGCAGCCTAGGGACTAGCGGGAGGCATGAGCAGTTCTTC
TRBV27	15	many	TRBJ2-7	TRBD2	CASSPSSGRSYEQYF	TGTGCCAGCAGTCCGAGTAGCGGGAGGTCCTACGAGCAGTACTTC
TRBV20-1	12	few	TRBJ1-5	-	CSVFSGTQPQHF	TGCAGTGTCTTTTCGGGCACTCAGCCCCAGCATTTT
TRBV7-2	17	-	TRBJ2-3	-	CASSLAPTGRQGDTQYF	TGTGCCAGCAGCTTAGCGCCAACGGGGCGGCAAGGGGATACGCAGTATTTT
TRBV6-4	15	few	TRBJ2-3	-	CASSDSGSPTDTQYF	TGTGCCAGCAGTGACTCCGGGAGCCCCACAGATACGCAGTATTTT
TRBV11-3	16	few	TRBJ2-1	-	CASSLGAVWSYNEQFF	TGTGCCAGCAGCTTAGGGGCAGTTTGGTCCTACAATGAGCAGTTCTTC
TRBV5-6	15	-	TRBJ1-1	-	CASRPFDRPEVEAFF	TGTGCCAGCAGACCATTCGACAGGCCCGAAGTTGAAGCTTTCTTT
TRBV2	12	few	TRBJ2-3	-	CASSEQADTQYF	TGTGCCAGCAGTGAACAGGCAGATACGCAGTATTTT
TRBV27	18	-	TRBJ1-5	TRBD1	CASSFSGQGPALGQPQHF	TGTGCCAGCAGTTTCTCAGGACAGGGACCCGCTTTGGGTCAGCCCCAGCATTTT
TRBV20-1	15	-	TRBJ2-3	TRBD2	CSAHRVGGSTDTQYF	TGCAGTGCCCACCGTGTCGGGGGGTCTACAGATACGCAGTATTTT
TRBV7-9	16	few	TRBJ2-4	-	CASSSSTATAKNIQYF	TGTGCCAGCAGCTCTAGCACAGCTACAGCCAAAAACATTCAGTACTTC
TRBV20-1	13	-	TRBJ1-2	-	CSASDVPNYGYTF	TGCAGTGCGTCGGACGTACCTAACTATGGCTACACCTTC
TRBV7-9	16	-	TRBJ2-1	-	CSSSSDRVPSYNEQFF	TGTTCCAGCAGCTCCGATCGGGTGCCCTCCTACAATGAGCAGTTCTTC
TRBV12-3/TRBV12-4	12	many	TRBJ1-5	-	CASSSTNQPQHF	TGTGCCAGCAGTTCCACGAACCAGCCCCAGCATTTT
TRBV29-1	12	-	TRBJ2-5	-	CSVRETESPQYF	TGCAGCGTTAGGGAGACGGAGAGCCCCCAGTACTTC
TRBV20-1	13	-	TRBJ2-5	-	CSASTRGGETQYF	TGCAGTGCTAGTACAAGGGGCGGGGAGACCCAGTACTTC
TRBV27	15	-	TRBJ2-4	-	CASSLTLGGGSIQYF	TGTGCCAGCAGTTTAACATTAGGGGGCGGGAGCATTCAGTACTTC